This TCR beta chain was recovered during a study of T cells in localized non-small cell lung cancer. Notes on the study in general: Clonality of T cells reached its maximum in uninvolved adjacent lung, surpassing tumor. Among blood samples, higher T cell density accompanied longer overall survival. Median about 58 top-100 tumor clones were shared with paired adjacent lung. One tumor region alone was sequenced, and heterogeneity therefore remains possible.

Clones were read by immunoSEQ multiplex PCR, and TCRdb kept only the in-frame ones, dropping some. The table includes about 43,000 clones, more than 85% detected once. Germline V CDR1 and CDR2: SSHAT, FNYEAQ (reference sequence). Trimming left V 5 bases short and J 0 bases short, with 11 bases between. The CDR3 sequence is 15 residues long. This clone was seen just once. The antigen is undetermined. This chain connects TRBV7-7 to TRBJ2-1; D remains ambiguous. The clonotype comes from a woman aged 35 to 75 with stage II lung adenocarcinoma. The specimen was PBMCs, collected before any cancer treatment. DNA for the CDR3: TGTGCCAGCAGCCCTCAGACGAGCTCCTACAATGAGCAGTTCTTC. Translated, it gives CASSPQTSSYNEQFF.